This TCR beta chain was retrieved from a study of T cell repertoires in cytomegalovirus infection. Across the study: CMV infection and matching HLA type were both indicated by public TCR beta signatures. Regarding the study as a whole: Cumulative frequency of public TCR beta families picked out carriers of CMV plus the relevant HLA. Dominating the ex vivo response were TCR beta clonotypes that were CMV-specific and HLA-C-restricted.

The CDR3 is 14 residues long. Germline V gene lookup returns CDR1 LNHNV and CDR2 YYDKDF (reference sequence). Trimming shortened V by 6 bases and J by 5 bases, and 14 bases separated the two germline ends. As regards this clonotype: No antigen is known for it.

TCRdb recomputed calls from the reads with MiXCR, one row per CDR3 protein. The table records 150,000 to 200,000 distinct CDR3 sequences, roughly 30% of them present only once. This chain uses TRBV15 with TRBJ1-5; TRBD1 is a possible D gene (5 bases). The specimen sequenced was PBMCs. The sequence was obtained from a human donor in good health (CMV status not recorded). Some clones in this sample may be carry-over from other donors' samples. The CDR3 nucleotides are TGTGCCACCAGGAAACGGTCAGGGTATCAGCCCCAGCATTTT. It specifies CATRKRSGYQPQHF.